The 29 T cell receptor beta chains given below trace back to one sample, sequenced in a study of blood T cell repertoires in COVID-19. This table comes from immunoSEQ multiplex PCR, and its TCRdb copy is limited to in-frame clones, with some not included. The sample carries about 130,000 clones, over 75% recorded once. The sample consisted of peripheral blood. Every receptor here comes from a man aged 35 to 55 with active or convalescent COVID-19.

The CDR3 region is CASSLIARGAAKNIQYF. The CDR3 nucleotides are TGTGCCAGCAGCTTAATCGCCAGGGGGGCAGCAAAAAACATTCAGTACTTC. The chain joins TRBV7-9 to TRBJ2-4; TRBD1 is a possible D gene (7 bases). Between the trimmed V and J ends, which lost 2 bases and 4 bases, there was a span of 18 bases. CDR1 SEHNR and CDR2 FQNEAQ come from the germline V gene (reference sequence). This CDR3 is 17 amino acids long. The variable domain in full, with the rest retrieved from reference TRBV7-9 and TRBJ2-4, is DTGVSQNPRHKITKRGQNVTFRCDPISEHNRLYWYRQTLGQGPEFLTYFQNEAQLEKSRLLSDRFSAERPKGSFSTLEIQRTEQGDSAMYLCASSLIARGAAKNIQYFGAGTRLSVL.

The genes are TRBV6-1 and TRBJ2-2, with 9 bases matching TRBD2. Trimming at V came to 2 bases and at J to 0 bases, leaving 7 bases not matched to a gene. In germline, CDR1 is MNHNS, CDR2 SASEGT. This CDR3 is 18 amino acids long. The CDR3 DNA sequence: TGTGCCAGCAGTGAACACCGGACTAGCGCCGCGAACACCGGGGAGCTGTTTTTT. It specifies CASSEHRTSAANTGELFF.

The chain joins TRBV2 to TRBJ2-2; 9 bases map to TRBD1. Per germline, CDR1 SNHLY and CDR2 FYNNEI. J lost 6 bases, V lost 7 bases, and 12 bases had no gene match. The CDR3 runs to 16 residues. CDR3 nucleotides: TGTGCCAGCACCCAACCTCCCACAGGGGGCGCCGGGGAGCTGTTTTTT. The encoded protein is CASTQPPTGGAGELFF.

This chain links TRBV5-1 with TRBJ1-6, with D unclear. V dropped 1 base and J dropped 5 bases, with 7 bases sitting between them. Germline V gene sequence: CDR1 SGHRS, CDR2 YFSETQ. The CDR3 extends over 14 amino acids. The CDR3 loop is CASSLQVDNSPLHF. CDR3 sequence (DNA): TGCGCCAGCAGCTTGCAGGTCGATAATTCACCCCTCCACTTT.

The rearrangement links TRBV7-9 to TRBJ2-4; perhaps TRBD1 as D (7 bases). Between the trimmed V and J ends, which lost 8 bases and 8 bases, there was a span of 22 bases. CDR3 length equals 15 residues. Looked up from germline, CDR1 is SEHNR and CDR2 is FQNEAQ (reference sequence). CDR3 in amino acids: CASGADRAGGDIQYF. The CDR3 coding sequence is TGTGCCAGCGGCGCCGACAGGGCAGGCGGGGACATTCAGTACTTC.

The CDR3 DNA sequence: TGTGCCAGCAGGGGGCAGGAAGGGGACACCGGGGAGCTGTTTTTT. Amino acids: CASRGQEGDTGELFF. The chain recombines TRBV2 with TRBJ2-2; D is possibly TRBD1 (5 bases). The germline V and J ends were trimmed by 6 bases and 3 bases, with 14 bases remaining between them. Germline V lookup: CDR1 SNHLY, CDR2 FYNNEI. The CDR3 contains 15 residues.

The CDR3 loop is CASSYIGTGDTEAFF. The CDR3, as DNA: TGTGCCAGCAGTTACATCGGGACAGGGGACACTGAAGCTTTCTTT. The V and J genes are TRBV6-5 and TRBJ1-1; 10 bases map to TRBD1. The CDR3 totals 15 residues. Germline V gene sequence: CDR1 MNHEY, CDR2 SVGAGI. V trimming: 2 bases; J trimming: 3 bases; junction bases outside the gene matches: 3.

The DNA of the CDR3 is TGTGCCAGCAGCGGCGGGACTCCGAGCTCCTACAATGAGCAGTTCTTC. It is translated as CASSGGTPSSYNEQFF. The chain couples TRBV5-6 to TRBJ2-1, with D perhaps TRBD2 (6 bases). The CDR3 totals 16 residues. V gave up 4 bases and J gave up 0 bases, with 14 bases separating them. From germline, CDR1 is SGHDT and CDR2 YYEEEE.

V gene TRBV10-3 combines with J gene TRBJ1-2, with 10 positions matching TRBD1. Trimming cost V 6 bases and J 2 bases; bases outside gene matches: 6. The CDR3 loop spans 15 amino acids. Germline loops: CDR1 ENHRY, CDR2 SYGVKD. CDR3 bases: TGTGCCATCAGATTGGGACAGGGGATAAACTATGGCTACACCTTC. It codes for CAIRLGQGINYGYTF.

The chain is built from TRBV7-3 and TRBJ2-1, with 8 bases lining up with TRBD2. The germline gives CDR1 SGHTA, CDR2 FQGTGA. The CDR3 has 15 amino acids. J was trimmed by 7 bases and V by 1 base; bases with no gene match: 6. The CDR3 DNA is TGTGCCAGCAGCTTAATTGGCGGGGGGAGGAATGAGCAGTTCTTC. This gives the protein CASSLIGGGRNEQFF.

The genes are TRBV5-6 and TRBJ2-2; weak D call: TRBD2 (5 bases). Per germline, CDR1 SGHDT and CDR2 YYEEEE. This CDR3 spans 15 amino acids. Trimming took 4 bases from V and 1 from J, leaving 11 bases between them. The CDR3 sequence is CASSPFGVNTGELFF. CDR3 DNA: TGTGCCAGCAGCCCATTCGGGGTGAACACCGGGGAGCTGTTTTTT.

To note about this clone: The sample carries other DNA sequences with the same CDR3. This rearrangement joins TRBV18 to TRBJ1-1; perhaps TRBD1 as D (6 bases). Trimming took off 3 bases at V and 1 base at J, with 6 bases between the two ends. In germline, CDR1 is KGHSH, CDR2 LQKENI. The CDR3 runs to 13 residues. This chain's CDR3 is CASSPGQNTEAFF. The CDR3 coding sequence is TGTGCCAGCTCACCGGGACAGAACACTGAAGCTTTCTTT.

The chain employs TRBV5-1 and TRBJ2-1, with a weak D call TRBD1 (5 bases). The CDR3 is made up of 13 amino acids. V was clipped by 3 bases and J by 6 bases, with 10 bases between them. Germline V gives CDR1 SGHRS, CDR2 YFSETQ. DNA of the CDR3: TGCGCCAGCAGCTACCCTAGGGGCAATGAGCAGTTCTTC. This sequence encodes CASSYPRGNEQFF.

This clone occurred a few times. V gene TRBV11-2 combines with J gene TRBJ1-6, with D tentatively TRBD1 (6 bases). V was trimmed by 4 bases and J by 9 bases, leaving 16 bases between them. CDR3 size: 15 residues. Germline values: CDR1 SGHAT, CDR2 FQNNGV. The CDR3 DNA is TGTGCCAGCAGCTCCTCTACAGGGAGTGGTTCACCCCTCCACTTT. It codes for CASSSSTGSGSPLHF.

The genes are TRBV18 and TRBJ1-2; TRBD1 agrees at 8 bases. This CDR3 has 14 residues. Germline values: CDR1 KGHSH, CDR2 LQKENI. V shed 3 bases and J 14 bases; nucleotides not matched to a gene: 14. The CDR3 protein is CASSPGQGSSMSTF. The CDR3 bases are TGTGCCAGCTCACCTGGACAGGGTTCGTCGATGAGTACCTTC.

This clone is hyperexpanded in the sample. CDR3 sequence reads: CASSPTVGGGTDTQYF. CDR3 sequence (DNA): TGTGCCAGCAGCCCAACAGTGGGGGGAGGCACAGATACGCAGTATTTT. The chain employs TRBV3-1 (or the pseudogene TRBV3-2) and TRBJ2-3; a possible D gene is TRBD2 (6 bases). Per the germline V gene, CDR1 is LGHDT and CDR2 is YNNKEL (reference sequence). The CDR3 length is 16 residues. V was pared by 4 bases and J by 1 base, with 15 bases between.

The chain is built from TRBV5-1 and TRBJ2-5; 7 bases fit TRBD2. This CDR3 has 18 amino acids. V lost 1 base and J lost 3; bases outside the gene matches: 15. The germline V gene has CDR1 SGHRS and CDR2 YFSETQ. The chain's CDR3 is CASSLSTGGSGAKETQYF. CDR3 bases: TGCGCCAGCAGCTTGTCCACTGGGGGGAGCGGGGCTAAAGAGACCCAGTACTTC.

The V call is TRBV6-4, the J call TRBJ2-7, with D possibly being TRBD1 (6 bases). Germline V gene data show CDR1 as MRHNA and CDR2 as SNTAGT. V was cut by 3 bases and J by 2 bases, with 11 bases left in between. The CDR3 runs to 14 residues. DNA for the CDR3: TGTGCCAGCAGTGAAAGGACAGTTCCCTACGAGCAGTACTTC. Translated: CASSERTVPYEQYF.

Here the CDR3 reads CASSVVGVSTDTQYF. In DNA form, the CDR3 reads TGTGCCAGCAGCGTAGTAGGGGTCAGCACAGATACGCAGTATTTT. The chain joins TRBV9 to TRBJ2-3, with TRBD1 as a possible D gene (5 bases). Germline V lookup: CDR1 SGDLS, CDR2 YYNGEE. V was pared by 0 bases and J by 0 bases, with 8 bases between. This CDR3 comprises 15 residues.

The rearrangement uses TRBV6-6 and TRBJ1-2; no definite D call. The CDR3 is 13 residues long. The germline V gene encodes CDR1 MNHNY and CDR2 SVGAGI (reference sequence). Trimming took 6 bases from V and 4 from J, leaving 12 bases between them. In nucleotides, the CDR3 is TGTGCCAGCAGACCCGGAGTCGCCTATGGCTACACCTTC. Encoded protein: CASRPGVAYGYTF.

The chain couples TRBV4-2 to TRBJ2-7; 8 nucleotides align to TRBD2. V shed 3 bases and J 3 bases; nucleotides not matched to a gene: 13. Germline-derived CDR1 and CDR2 are LGHNA and YNFKEQ. The CDR3 has 17 residues. The chain's CDR3 is CASSQVGGGPTSYEQYF. The CDR3 DNA follows: TGTGCCAGCAGCCAGGTGGGCGGGGGGCCAACTAGCTACGAGCAGTACTTC.

This clone was seen a few times. The chain couples TRBV6-2 or TRBV6-3 to TRBJ1-1; 7 nucleotides agree with TRBD1. From germline, CDR1 is MNHEY and CDR2 SVGEGT. The V and J ends lost 1 base and 3 bases, in that order; junction bases with no gene match: 8. The CDR3 is made up of 16 amino acids. The CDR3: CASSYFPQGEDTEAFF. The CDR3 region has the DNA TGTGCCAGCAGTTACTTCCCTCAGGGGGAAGACACTGAAGCTTTCTTT.

Only one count was recorded for this clone. This chain joins TRBV14 and TRBJ2-3; 9 positions agree with TRBD1. The J segment lost 4 bases and the V segment lost 1 base, leaving 3 bases of the junction unmatched. This CDR3 comprises 15 residues. Germline lookup yields CDR1 SGHDN and CDR2 FVKESK. CDR3 amino acids: CASSQATGGPDTQYF. The CDR3 DNA reads TGTGCCAGCAGCCAAGCTACAGGGGGCCCAGATACGCAGTATTTT.

There are a few counts of this clone. The chain has TRBV4-1 and TRBJ1-5, with D perhaps matching TRBD1 (6 bases). Germline-derived CDR1 and CDR2 are MGHRA and YSYEKL. V dropped 1 base and J dropped 10 bases, with 20 bases sitting between them. The CDR3 totals 16 residues. The CDR3 spells CASSQGDTRSESPQHF. Written as DNA, the CDR3 is TGCGCCAGCAGCCAAGGGGACACCCGTTCGGAGTCCCCCCAGCATTTT.

The chain links TRBV2 to TRBJ1-5; 9 bases line up with TRBD1. The CDR3 covers 15 residues. Germline CDR1 SNHLY, CDR2 FYNNEI. V lost 6 bases and J lost 2; bases outside the gene matches: 5. This CDR3 is CASRGQGVGNQPQHF. The CDR3 bases are TGTGCCAGCAGGGGACAGGGCGTTGGCAATCAGCCCCAGCATTTT.

The V and J genes are TRBV11-2 and TRBJ1-1; 11 nucleotides agree with TRBD1. This CDR3 comprises 16 residues. The germline V gene encodes CDR1 SGHAT and CDR2 FQNNGV. V lost 5 bases and J lost 1; bases outside the gene matches: 6. The CDR3 is CASSPGTGGTNTEAFF. In DNA, the CDR3 is TGTGCCAGCAGCCCAGGGACAGGGGGGACGAACACTGAAGCTTTCTTT.

This clone was seen a handful of times. The rearrangement uses TRBV7-8 and TRBJ2-5, with D possibly being TRBD1 (5 bases). Germline CDR1 SGHVS, CDR2 FQNEAQ. The ends were cut back, 3 bases at V and 2 bases at J, with 16 bases in the middle. The CDR3 runs 16 residues. In DNA form, the CDR3 reads TGTGCCAGCAGCTTTTATTTGACAGACCGACAAGAGACCCAGTACTTC. It is translated as CASSFYLTDRQETQYF.

The rearrangement links TRBV7-2 to TRBJ2-7; TRBD2 aligns across 8 bases. This CDR3 is 12 amino acids long. Germline values: CDR1 SGHTA, CDR2 FQGNSA. The J segment lost 6 bases and the V segment lost 4 bases, leaving 2 bases of the junction unmatched. For the CDR3, the DNA is TGTGCCAGCAGCTACCGGGGGGGCGAGCAGTACTTC. Protein product: CASSYRGGEQYF.

The chain recombines TRBV28 with TRBJ1-3; D not resolved. CDR1 and CDR2 (germline): MDHEN, SYDVKM. This CDR3 is 11 amino acids long. CDR3: CAVGGRDTIYF. The DNA of the CDR3 is TGTGCGGTAGGAGGGAGAGACACCATATATTTT.